The 21 T cell receptor beta chains given below trace back to one sample, sequenced in a study of blood T cells in healthy people across ages. Using a J-beta primer mix together with a sample-barcoded 5' primer, a second PCR was run for roughly 6 to 12 cycles. MiXCR, run by TCRdb on the 5' RACE reads, gives a single entry per CDR3 protein. The sample includes 700,000 to 950,000 distinct CDR3 sequences, roughly 47% of them seen just once. The sample comprised blood. Receptor source: an older woman in good health.

The chain joins TRBV7-9 to TRBJ2-1, with a weak D call TRBD1 (5 bases). Trimming took off 4 bases at V and 13 bases at J, with 20 bases between the two ends. This CDR3 spans 14 amino acids. CDR1 and CDR2 from the germline V gene are SEHNR and FQNEAQ (reference sequence). Here the CDR3 DNA reads TGTGCCAGCAGCTCCATGGGGCACCAAGAGACCCAGTTCTTC. Translating it yields CASSSMGHQETQFF.

Only a few counts were recorded for this clonotype. The chain uses TRBV3-1 and TRBJ2-3; 8 bases line up with TRBD1. The CDR3 runs to 16 residues. The ends lost 2 bases at V and 6 bases at J; junction bases unmatched: 10. Germline V gene lookup returns CDR1 LGHDT and CDR2 YNNKEL (reference sequence). CDR3 region: CASSQNLQGAVDTQYF. For the CDR3, the DNA is TGTGCCAGCAGCCAAAATCTTCAGGGGGCGGTGGATACGCAGTATTTT.

This clonotype has more than one count but fewer than ten. This chain uses TRBV5-1 with TRBJ2-1; 9 bases are shared with TRBD2. Trimming at V came to 4 bases and at J to 4 bases, leaving 6 bases not matched to a gene. CDR1 is SGHRS, CDR2 YFSETQ, per germline. The CDR3 has 15 amino acids. The CDR3 coding sequence is TGCGCCAGCAGCACATCTAGCGGGGCTTACAATGAGCAGTTCTTC. It specifies CASSTSSGAYNEQFF. Using reference TRBV5-1 and TRBJ2-1 for the parts outside the CDR3, the full variable domain is KAGVTQTPRYLIKTRGQQVTLSCSPISGHRSVSWYQQTPGQGLQFLFEYFSETQRNKGNFPGRFSGRQFSNSRSEMNVSTLELGDSALYLCASSTSSGAYNEQFFGPGTRLTVL.

Written as DNA, the CDR3 is TGTGCCAGCGGGGAGGGACACACAGATACGCAGTATTTT. This encodes CASGEGHTDTQYF. The rearrangement uses TRBV7-3 and TRBJ2-3; tentative D call: TRBD2 (7 bases). Germline V CDR1 and CDR2: SGHTA, FQGTGA. Between the trimmed V and J ends, which lost 8 bases and 2 bases, there was a span of 11 bases. The CDR3 has 13 amino acids. The full variable domain, with the rest looked up from reference TRBV7-3 and TRBJ2-3, is GAGVSQTPSNKVTEKGKYVELRCDPISGHTALYWYRQSLGQGPEFLIYFQGTGAADDSGLPNDRFFAVRPEGSVSTLKIQRTERGDSAVYLCASGEGHTDTQYFGPGTRLTVL.

This clonotype was counted only a few times. The DNA of the CDR3 is TGTGCCAGCAGCCGACAGACGGGGGGCTCTAGCGGGAGGTACAATGAGCAGTTCTTC. It specifies CASSRQTGGSSGRYNEQFF. The rearrangement uses TRBV4-2 and TRBJ2-1, with 11 bases fitting TRBD2. This CDR3 contains 19 residues. Germline V gene lookup returns CDR1 LGHNA and CDR2 YNFKEQ. J was trimmed by 4 bases and V by 4 bases; bases with no gene match: 15.

This rearrangement joins TRBV2 to TRBJ2-4, with TRBD2 identical over 10 bases. This CDR3 has 11 amino acids. V shed 8 bases, J shed 13 bases, and the junction held 5 bases outside the gene matches. CDR1 is SNHLY and CDR2 is FYNNEI in the germline V gene. The CDR3 protein is CASPSGGKQYF. Here the CDR3 DNA reads TGTGCCAGCCCTAGCGGGGGTAAGCAGTACTTC.

This clonotype has just a few counts. V gene TRBV16 combines with J gene TRBJ2-3; the D gene is possibly TRBD1 (5 bases). Germline V gene lookup returns CDR1 KGHSY and CDR2 FQNENV. The V end was cut by 2 bases, the J end by 0 bases, with 9 bases between. CDR3 length equals 15 residues. In nucleotides, the CDR3 is TGTGCCAGCAGCCAAGGGGCAGGGAGCACAGATACGCAGTATTTT. Residues: CASSQGAGSTDTQYF.

The chain employs TRBV18 and TRBJ2-2; TRBD1 matches at 8 bases. The length of the CDR3 is 16 residues. Germline CDR1 and CDR2: KGHSH and LQKENI. V was clipped by 6 bases and J by 3 bases; unmatched bases: 9. The CDR3 sequence is CASSPRQGPYTGELFF. The CDR3 DNA follows: TGTGCCAGCTCGCCCCGACAGGGGCCCTACACCGGGGAGCTGTTTTTT.

The chain recombines TRBV15 with TRBJ2-7; perhaps TRBD2 as D (6 bases). V dropped 5 bases and J dropped 3 bases, with 11 bases sitting between them. The CDR3 covers 13 residues. Germline values: CDR1 LNHNV, CDR2 YYDKDF (reference sequence). The CDR3 DNA sequence: TGTGCCACCAGCGCCGACGGGGGCTACGAGCAGTACTTC. Translated, it gives CATSADGGYEQYF. The full variable domain, completed using reference TRBV15 and TRBJ2-7, is DAMVIQNPRYQVTQFGKPVTLSCSQTLNHNVMYWYQQKSSQAPKLLFHYYDKDFNNEADTPDNFQSRRPNTSFCFLDIRSPGLGDTAMYLCATSADGGYEQYFGPGTRLTVT.

The V gene is TRBV18, the J gene TRBJ1-1; D unclear. Germline CDR1 is KGHSH and CDR2 is LQKENI. Trimming shortened V by 6 bases and J by 7 bases, and 12 bases separated the two germline ends. This CDR3 has 12 residues. CDR3 amino acids: CASSPDGREAFF. In DNA, the CDR3 is TGTGCCAGCTCTCCGGACGGTCGTGAAGCTTTCTTT.

This clonotype appeared a few times. A much larger clone is a single base away; this may be a read error. CDR3: CASSQPAGDNEQYF. For the CDR3, the DNA is TGTGCCAGCAGCCAACCCGCGGGGGACAATGAGCAGTACTTC. This sequence joins TRBV3-1 and TRBJ2-5, with a tentative D call TRBD2 (7 bases). Germline CDR1 LGHDT, CDR2 YNNKEL (reference sequence). The CDR3 runs 14 residues. V gave up 2 bases and J gave up 11 bases, with 18 bases separating them.

V usage is TRBV20-1 and J usage is TRBJ2-7, with D perhaps TRBD2 (6 bases). The J call is in doubt because the DNA end fits TRBJ2-4 better. CDR1 is DFQATT, CDR2 SNEGSKA, per germline (reference sequence). This CDR3 has 14 residues. CDR3 amino acids: CSAMRLGDLNIQYF. The CDR3 DNA reads as TGCAGTGCTATGAGGTTGGGGGACTTAAACATTCAGTACTTC.

J is TRBJ2-3 and V is TRBV28; perhaps TRBD2 as D (6 bases). This CDR3 contains 14 residues. CDR1 is MDHEN and CDR2 is SYDVKM in the germline V gene. V was shortened by 8 bases and J by 4 bases, with 16 bases between the two germline ends. The CDR3 sequence is CASGGVTSSDTQYF. In DNA, the CDR3 is TGTGCCAGCGGAGGGGTTACTAGCTCAGATACGCAGTATTTT.

This chain joins TRBV7-8 and TRBJ1-3; D not certain. CDR1 is SGHVS and CDR2 is FQNEAQ in the germline V gene. Deletions cut 5 bases from V and 4 bases from J, with 6 bases between. The CDR3 contains 12 residues. The CDR3 loop reads CASSPWGNTIYF. The CDR3 DNA follows: TGTGCCAGCAGCCCCTGGGGAAACACCATATATTTT.

The chain links TRBV7-2 to TRBJ2-7; tentative D call: TRBD2 (6 bases). The length of the CDR3 is 15 residues. V gave up 4 bases and J gave up 7 bases, with 20 bases separating them. Germline V gene lookup returns CDR1 SGHTA and CDR2 FQGNSA. CDR3 loop: CASSSTTLLANEQYF. Written as DNA, the CDR3 is TGTGCCAGCAGCTCAACAACCTTACTAGCTAATGAGCAGTACTTC.

V and J are TRBV27 and TRBJ2-7; no firm D call. Trimming cost V 7 bases and J 6 bases, with 10 bases left between them. Germline-derived CDR1 and CDR2 are MNHEY and SMNVEV (reference sequence). The CDR3 is made up of 11 amino acids. CDR3 protein: CASTLEGEQYF. CDR3 DNA sequence: TGTGCCAGCACCCTCGAAGGCGAGCAGTACTTC.

Ten or more counts support this clonotype. V is TRBV27 and J is TRBJ2-1, with 11 bases that match TRBD1. CDR1 and CDR2 (germline): MNHEY, SMNVEV (reference sequence). The CDR3 sequence is 14 residues long. Trimming cost V 7 bases and J 7 bases; bases outside gene matches: 6. The CDR3 is CASTPGTGGNEQFF. Written as DNA, the CDR3 is TGTGCCAGCACCCCGGGGACAGGGGGTAATGAGCAGTTCTTC.

This chain's CDR3 is CATSEHRGEQYF. In nucleotides, the CDR3 is TGTGCCACCAGTGAGCACAGGGGCGAGCAGTACTTC. The rearrangement links TRBV24-1 to TRBJ2-7, with 7 bases identical to TRBD1. J gave up 6 bases and V 4 bases, and 2 bases lay outside the gene matches. The CDR3 totals 12 residues. Germline values: CDR1 KGHDR, CDR2 SFDVKD.

The gene calls are TRBV3-1 and TRBJ2-7; the D is unclear. This CDR3 contains 13 residues. V lost 6 bases and J lost 6, with 15 bases in between. Germline-derived CDR1 and CDR2 are LGHDT and YNNKEL (reference sequence). The CDR3 reads CASRLHKGGEQYF. The CDR3 nucleotides read TGTGCCAGCAGGCTTCATAAGGGTGGCGAGCAGTACTTC.

V usage is TRBV15 and J usage is TRBJ2-1; D is undetermined. V was trimmed by 5 bases and J by 12 bases, leaving 20 bases between them. Germline V gives CDR1 LNHNV, CDR2 YYDKDF (reference sequence). The CDR3 is 14 amino acids. The CDR3 is CATSSSPLFGRQFF. CDR3 DNA sequence: TGTGCCACCAGCTCGTCGCCCCTGTTTGGCCGGCAGTTCTTC.

The V and J genes are TRBV28 and TRBJ1-2; 9 bases fit TRBD1. After removal of 2 bases from V and 3 bases from J, the junction contained 4 bases not matched to a gene. The CDR3 contains 15 residues. Germline assignment: CDR1 MDHEN and CDR2 SYDVKM. This CDR3 is CASSLGTGSDYGYTF. The CDR3 nucleotides read TGTGCCAGCAGTTTAGGGACAGGGTCGGACTATGGCTACACCTTC.